This TCR beta chain was identified during a study of Graves' ophthalmopathy and Graves' hyperthyroidism. RNA served as the template for amplifying TCR beta CDR3 regions. Amplification began with first-round RT-PCR using HTBI primers, then second-round multiplex PCR was performed. TCRdb independently ran MiXCR on the multiplex PCR reads; one entry per CDR3 protein. The sample records roughly 1.1 million distinct CDR3 sequences, approximately 35% being singletons. This clonotype was counted ten times or more. What was sequenced was peripheral blood or thyroid tissue (not recorded which). The clonotype comes from an adult man with Graves' hyperthyroidism.

CDR3 DNA sequence: TGTGCCACTACACCAGGGCTTTCCTACGAGCAGTACTTC. Its translation: CATTPGLSYEQYF. This chain connects TRBV10-3 to TRBJ2-7, with a possible D match to TRBD1 (5 bases). Germline loops: CDR1 ENHRY, CDR2 SYGVKD. CDR3 size: 13 residues. Trimming left V 10 bases short and J 1 base short, with 14 bases between.